Shown below are 31 T cell receptor beta chains from a single sample sequenced in a study of T cells in localized non-small cell lung cancer. The method was immunoSEQ multiplex PCR; TCRdb's version includes in-frame clones alone and lacks a portion of them. This sample has roughly 35,000 clones, with just over 90% found just once. This material consisted of peripheral blood, taken before any cancer treatment. The receptors come from a female donor at least 60 years old with stage I lung adenocarcinoma.

V gene TRBV10-3 combines with J gene TRBJ2-3; TRBD1 might be the D (6 bases). This CDR3 contains 15 residues. V was clipped by 1 base and J by 2 bases, with 10 bases between them. The germline gives CDR1 ENHRY, CDR2 SYGVKD. The CDR3 protein is CAISEYRVDTDTQYF. In DNA form, the CDR3 reads TGTGCCATCAGTGAGTACAGGGTCGACACAGATACGCAGTATTTT.

This chain's CDR3 is CASSFRDGGHNQPQHF. The CDR3 DNA reads as TGTGCCAGCAGTTTCAGGGACGGAGGGCACAATCAGCCCCAGCATTTT. This chain joins TRBV28 and TRBJ1-5; a weak D match, TRBD1 (5 bases). Germline V gives CDR1 MDHEN, CDR2 SYDVKM. This CDR3 has 16 amino acids. V lost 3 bases to trimming and J lost 3 bases, with 15 bases between them.

The V and J genes are TRBV7-2 and TRBJ1-3; D is uncertain. The CDR3 is 13 amino acids. The germline V gene has CDR1 SGHTA and CDR2 FQGNSA. With 3 bases removed from V and 2 bases from J, the gap between germline ends came to 5 bases. The CDR3 region is CASSFRTGNTIYF. The DNA for the CDR3 is TGTGCCAGCAGCTTCAGAACTGGAAACACCATATATTTT. Filled out from reference TRBV7-2 and TRBJ1-3, the complete variable domain reads GAGVSQSPSNKVTEKGKDVELRCDPISGHTALYWYRQSLGQGLEFLIYFQGNSAPDKSGLPSDRFSAERTGGSVSTLTIQRTQQEDSAVYLCASSFRTGNTIYFGEGSWLTVV.

The count of this clone is one. V gene TRBV7-3 combines with J gene TRBJ2-7, with unresolved D. The V gene's germline CDR1 is SGHTA and CDR2 FQGTGA. Trimming removed 5 bases from V and 2 bases from J, with 13 bases in between. The CDR3 consists of 14 residues. CDR3 region: CASSQTLRTYEQYF. The CDR3, as DNA: TGTGCCAGCAGCCAAACCTTAAGAACCTACGAGCAGTACTTC.

This clone showed up just once. The chain has TRBV28 and TRBJ2-2, with a tentative D call TRBD2 (7 bases). In germline, CDR1 is MDHEN, CDR2 SYDVKM. The V and J ends lost 10 bases and 3 bases respectively, with 18 bases between them. This CDR3 spans 15 amino acids. The CDR3: CAIPGGPRDTGELFF. The CDR3 region has the DNA TGTGCCATCCCCGGGGGGCCGCGAGACACCGGGGAGCTGTTTTTT.

This chain links TRBV4-1 with TRBJ2-1; D gene unclear. CDR1 is MGHRA and CDR2 is YSYEKL in the germline V gene. The CDR3 has 13 residues. Trimming left V 4 bases short and J 9 bases short, with 13 bases between. CDR3 sequence reads: CASSREVATEQFF. CDR3 DNA sequence: TGCGCCAGCAGCCGAGAAGTAGCAACTGAGCAGTTCTTC.

The CDR3 protein is CASSESQPQETQYF. In DNA form, the CDR3 reads TGTGCCAGCAGTGAATCACAGCCTCAGGAGACCCAGTACTTC. The rearrangement links TRBV6-1 to TRBJ2-5; D gene ambiguous. The V gene's germline CDR1 is MNHNS and CDR2 SASEGT. V was shortened by 2 bases and J by 5 bases, with 12 bases between the two germline ends. The CDR3 has 14 residues.

This clone was seen more than once but under ten times. V usage is TRBV7-9 and J usage is TRBJ1-1; a possible D gene is TRBD1 (6 bases). V was pared by 5 bases and J by 5 bases, with 30 bases between. CDR1 and CDR2 (germline): SEHNR, FQNEAQ (reference sequence). The CDR3 totals 19 residues. The CDR3 loop reads CASSPRSRAGDRRVTEAFF. CDR3 sequence (DNA): TGTGCCAGCAGCCCCCGATCGCGGGCAGGGGATAGACGCGTGACTGAAGCTTTCTTT.

The V call is TRBV6-1, the J call TRBJ1-6; TRBD1 matches 8 bases. The CDR3 is made up of 18 amino acids. V shed 4 bases, J shed 6 bases, and the junction held 14 bases outside the gene matches. From germline, CDR1 is MNHNS and CDR2 SASEGT. The DNA of the CDR3 is TGTGCCAGCAGTGGTTGGTACAGACAGGGGATCGTTAATTCACCCCTCCACTTT. Residues: CASSGWYRQGIVNSPLHF.

The J gene is TRBJ1-5, the V gene TRBV11-2, with 7 nucleotides matching TRBD1. In germline, CDR1 is SGHAT, CDR2 FQNNGV. V was pared by 4 bases and J by 7 bases, with 10 bases of the junction left unmatched. The CDR3 covers 15 residues. Written as DNA, the CDR3 is TGTGCCAGCAGCTCAACACAGGGGATTAGACAGCCCCAGCATTTT. It yields the protein CASSSTQGIRQPQHF. The full variable domain, in which reference TRBV11-2 and TRBJ1-5 provide the parts outside the CDR3, is EAGVAQSPRYKIIEKRQSVAFWCNPISGHATLYWYQQILGQGPKLLIQFQNNGVVDDSQLPKDRFSAERLKGVDSTLKIQPAKLEDSAVYLCASSSTQGIRQPQHFGDGTRLSIL.

The chain combines TRBV5-1 with TRBJ1-3; weak D call: TRBD1 (5 bases). Germline V CDR1 and CDR2: SGHRS, YFSETQ. The CDR3 consists of 15 residues. V shed 4 bases and J shed 4 bases, with 15 bases lying between them. The CDR3: CASSPTGALGNTIYF. In DNA, the CDR3 is TGCGCCAGCAGCCCCACAGGTGCTCTGGGAAACACCATATATTTT. Drawing the rest from reference TRBV5-1 and TRBJ1-3, the complete variable domain is KAGVTQTPRYLIKTRGQQVTLSCSPISGHRSVSWYQQTPGQGLQFLFEYFSETQRNKGNFPGRFSGRQFSNSRSEMNVSTLELGDSALYLCASSPTGALGNTIYFGEGSWLTVV.

The rearrangement links TRBV6-6 to TRBJ2-7; weak D call: TRBD2 (6 bases). This CDR3 spans 15 amino acids. Trimming cost V 4 bases and J 2 bases, with 15 bases left between them. Germline V CDR1 and CDR2: MNHNY, SVGAGI (reference sequence). CDR3 sequence (DNA): TGTGCCAGCAGTTGGCTGGAGGGGCGAGCCTACGAGCAGTACTTC. As protein: CASSWLEGRAYEQYF.

The gene calls are TRBV21-1 and TRBJ1-1; no DNA check was done on the table's D call, TRBD1. TRBV21-1 has pseudogene status. This CDR3 comprises 13 residues. The CDR3 sequence is CASSNTGNTEAFF. CDR3 sequence (DNA): TGTGCCAGCAGCAATACAGGGAACACTGAAGCTTTCTTT.

The chain uses TRBV6-5 and TRBJ1-1, with a tentative D call TRBD1 (5 bases). CDR1 is MNHEY, CDR2 SVGAGI, per germline. The V end lost 7 bases, the J end lost 2 bases, and 11 bases lay between the germline ends. The length of the CDR3 is 13 residues. The DNA for the CDR3 is TGTGCCAGCATCCGGGACGGTAACACTGAAGCTTTCTTT. Translated: CASIRDGNTEAFF.

The rearrangement links TRBV25-1 to TRBJ1-1; 7 bases are a match to TRBD1. The germline V gene encodes CDR1 MGHDK and CDR2 SYGVNS. Germline trimming cut 5 bases from V and 2 bases from J; bases unmatched to any gene: 2. CDR3 length: 13 amino acids. DNA of the CDR3: TGTGCCAGCAGTACAGGGGTAAACACTGAAGCTTTCTTT. Its translation is CASSTGVNTEAFF.

The chain uses TRBV19 and TRBJ1-2; 7 bases line up with TRBD1. CDR3 size: 14 residues. V dropped 0 bases and J dropped 8; count of bases not matched to a gene: 6. Germline V gene data show CDR1 as LNHDA and CDR2 as SQIVND (reference sequence). The CDR3 here is CASSIDLQGQGYTF. CDR3 sequence (DNA): TGTGCCAGTAGTATAGATCTACAGGGGCAAGGCTACACCTTC.

The rearrangement joins TRBV9 to TRBJ1-1, with D perhaps TRBD1 (5 bases). Trimming took 0 bases from V and 0 from J, leaving 9 bases between them. Germline V gene lookup returns CDR1 SGDLS and CDR2 YYNGEE. The CDR3 extends over 15 amino acids. The CDR3 nucleotides are TGTGCCAGCAGCGTAGGTGGACACCTGAACACTGAAGCTTTCTTT. This gives the protein CASSVGGHLNTEAFF.

The sample holds one count of this clone. This chain joins TRBV6-5 and TRBJ2-7, with 11 bases identical to TRBD2. Trimming took 3 bases from V and 10 from J; bases not matched to a gene: 5. This CDR3 spans 13 amino acids. Germline CDR1 and CDR2: MNHEY and SVGAGI. CDR3 DNA: TGTGCCAGCAGTTATTTAGCGGGGGGGTTTCAGTACGTC. It translates to CASSYLAGGFQYV.

V is TRBV7-9 and J is TRBJ2-2; D remains ambiguous. V was pared by 4 bases and J by 8 bases, with 8 bases between. This CDR3 spans 12 amino acids. Germline assignment: CDR1 SEHNR and CDR2 FQNEAQ (reference sequence). The CDR3 region is CASSSLVGELFF. CDR3 bases: TGTGCCAGCAGCTCCCTCGTGGGGGAGCTGTTTTTT.

V is TRBV7-3 and J is TRBJ2-2; weak D call: TRBD1 (6 bases). Between the trimmed V and J ends, which lost 1 base and 0 bases, there was a span of 15 bases. Germline values: CDR1 SGHTA, CDR2 FQGTGA. This CDR3 comprises 18 residues. CDR3 in DNA: TGTGCCAGCAGCTTAAAGGTGCCAGGGGATACGAACACCGGGGAGCTGTTTTTT. It codes for CASSLKVPGDTNTGELFF.

V is TRBV5-8 and J is TRBJ2-2; 7 bases map to TRBD1. Germline CDR1 SGHTS, CDR2 YDEGEE. V lost 2 bases and J lost 0; bases outside the gene matches: 4. This CDR3 has 16 amino acids. The CDR3 sequence: CASSFYQGANTGELFF. Here the CDR3 DNA reads TGTGCCAGCAGCTTCTACCAGGGGGCGAACACCGGGGAGCTGTTTTTT.

With respect to this clone: One end of the junction varies from germline; a read error may be responsible. The V call is TRBV5-1, the J call TRBJ1-1, with a tentative D call TRBD1 (6 bases). CDR1 and CDR2 from the germline V gene are SGHRS and YFSETQ. The CDR3 consists of 13 residues. The CDR3 sequence: CASSLGDNSEAFF. DNA of the CDR3: TGCGCCAGCAGCTTGGGGGACAACAGTGAAGCTTTCTTT.

The chain uses TRBV9 and TRBJ2-4; D gene ambiguous. Germline V gene sequence: CDR1 SGDLS, CDR2 YYNGEE. CDR3 length: 13 residues. V lost 0 bases, J lost 5 bases, and 6 bases lay in between. In nucleotides, the CDR3 is TGTGCCAGCAGCGTAGGGACCCAAAACATTCAGTACTTC. Translated: CASSVGTQNIQYF.

With respect to this clone: A junction boundary mismatches the germline segment, possibly from a read error. This chain joins TRBV6-6 and TRBJ1-3; D unresolved. CDR1 is MNHNY and CDR2 is SVGAGI in the germline V gene (reference sequence). This CDR3 spans 12 amino acids. The CDR3: CASSYSGNTIYF. The CDR3 DNA follows: TGTGCCAGCAGCTACTCTGGAAACACCATATATTTT.

About this clone itself: Other DNA sequences from this sample encode an identical CDR3 as well. The J gene is TRBJ1-1, the V gene TRBV18; D uncertain. The ends were cut back, 0 bases at V and 1 base at J, with 6 bases in the middle. The CDR3 is made up of 14 amino acids. The germline V gene encodes CDR1 KGHSH and CDR2 LQKENI. This CDR3 is CASSPPGRNTEAFF. CDR3 DNA sequence: TGTGCCAGCTCACCACCGGGCAGGAACACTGAAGCTTTCTTT.

The V call is TRBV25-1, the J call TRBJ1-3; 8 nucleotides line up with TRBD1. Per the germline V gene, CDR1 is MGHDK and CDR2 is SYGVNS. Unmatched junction bases numbered 8, after V lost 6 bases and J lost 10 bases. The CDR3 contains 13 residues. CDR3 DNA sequence: TGTGCCAGCAGCCCAGGGGGCCAGAGGACCATATATTTT. This codes for CASSPGGQRTIYF. The full variable domain, its missing parts supplied by reference TRBV25-1 and TRBJ1-3, is EADIYQTPRYLVIGTGKKITLECSQTMGHDKMYWYQQDPGMELHLIHYSYGVNSTEKGDLSSESTVSRIRTEHFPLTLESARPSHTSQYLCASSPGGQRTIYFGEGSWLTVV.

The chain joins TRBV5-4 to TRBJ1-2; D is unclear. Between the trimmed V and J ends, which lost 4 bases and 0 bases, there was a span of 13 bases. Germline CDR1 is SGHNT and CDR2 is YYREEE (reference sequence). This CDR3 is 15 amino acids long. The CDR3 loop is CASSRSGTANYGYTF. The CDR3 DNA follows: TGTGCCAGCAGCCGTTCGGGCACAGCTAACTATGGCTACACCTTC.

J is TRBJ2-1 and V is TRBV5-4, with 7 bases matching TRBD1. Per germline, CDR1 SGHNT and CDR2 YYREEE (reference sequence). The V segment lost 4 bases and the J segment 9 bases; nucleotides outside the gene matches: 16. The CDR3 is 16 residues long. CDR3 amino acids: CASSPKPGTEVGEQFF. In nucleotides, the CDR3 is TGTGCCAGCAGCCCGAAACCAGGGACAGAGGTTGGTGAGCAGTTCTTC.

V gene TRBV2 combines with J gene TRBJ1-2; D unresolved. Germline V gene data show CDR1 as SNHLY and CDR2 as FYNNEI. The CDR3 length is 11 residues. V was trimmed by 8 bases and J by 3 bases, leaving 7 bases between them. The CDR3 DNA follows: TGTGCCAGCGGGAACGACTATGGCTACACCTTC. Residues: CASGNDYGYTF.

The chain carries TRBV6-1 and TRBJ1-1, with a possible D match to TRBD1 (6 bases). This CDR3 comprises 15 residues. The V end lost 4 bases, the J end lost 1 base, and 13 bases lay between the germline ends. From germline, CDR1 is MNHNS and CDR2 SASEGT. CDR3 DNA: TGTGCCAGCAGTGCCCCGGACAGCCGGAACACTGAAGCTTTCTTT. Protein sequence: CASSAPDSRNTEAFF.

The chain employs TRBV10-3 and TRBJ1-2, with 7 bases lining up with TRBD1. Germline loops: CDR1 ENHRY, CDR2 SYGVKD. The CDR3 has 14 residues. V trimming: 2 bases; J trimming: 4 bases; junction bases outside the gene matches: 4. CDR3 bases: TGTGCCATCAGTGAGGGGACAGAGATCTATGGCTACACCTTC. Protein product: CAISEGTEIYGYTF.